This TCR beta chain was profiled in a study of T cells after yellow fever vaccination. UMIs were added to TCR cDNA along with a universal primer site when it was made by 5'RACE template switching. TCRdb re-derived calls from the 5' RACE reads in MiXCR, one entry per CDR3 protein. The sample has approximately 300,000 distinct CDR3 sequences; around 13% are singletons. The study's findings and limits: Clonotypes found in both CD4 and CD8 compartments made up a small share. It was the secondary response that reached its peak faster, day 5 versus 15, but it was weaker. Most clones from primary vaccination resurfaced after the booster (under 97% CD4, 70% to 90% CD8).

This clonotype has just a few counts. What it binds is not known. This CDR3 is 15 amino acids long. The germline CDR1 and CDR2 sequences are LGHDT and YNNKEL (reference sequence). Trimming took off 7 bases at V and 2 bases at J, with 15 bases between the two ends. The chain combines TRBV3-1 with TRBJ2-1; the D is unclear. The specimen comprised CD4+ T cells sorted from PBMCs, sampled 45 days after the yellow fever booster vaccination. The receptor comes from a man aged 30 to 39 who received the YFV17D yellow fever vaccine. The CDR3 bases are TGTGCCAGCACCTCTAAACGGGCCGCCTACAATGAGCAGTTCTTC. Its translation: CASTSKRAAYNEQFF.